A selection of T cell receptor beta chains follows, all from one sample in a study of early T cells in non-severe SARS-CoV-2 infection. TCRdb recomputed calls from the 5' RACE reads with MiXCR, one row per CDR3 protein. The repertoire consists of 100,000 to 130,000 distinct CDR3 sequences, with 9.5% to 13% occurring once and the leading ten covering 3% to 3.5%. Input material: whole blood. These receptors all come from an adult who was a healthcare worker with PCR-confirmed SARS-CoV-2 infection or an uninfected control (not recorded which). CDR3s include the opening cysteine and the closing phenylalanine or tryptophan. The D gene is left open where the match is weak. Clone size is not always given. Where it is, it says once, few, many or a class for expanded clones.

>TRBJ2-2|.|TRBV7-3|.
CASSSYSGPHLNTGELFF
TGTGCCAGCAGCTCCTACTCAGGGCCGCACCTGAACACCGGGGAGCTGTTTTTT
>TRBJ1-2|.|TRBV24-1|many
CATSDNGGYTF
TGTGCCACCAGTGATAATGGGGGCTACACCTTC
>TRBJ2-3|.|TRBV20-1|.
CSASVLAADTQYF
TGCAGTGCTAGTGTGCTAGCCGCAGATACGCAGTATTTT
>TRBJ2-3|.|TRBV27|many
CASSFIGADTQYF
TGTGCCAGCAGTTTTATCGGGGCAGATACGCAGTATTTT
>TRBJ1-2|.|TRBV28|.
CASSLAGPNYGYTF
TGTGCCAGCAGCTTAGCAGGACCTAACTATGGCTACACCTTC